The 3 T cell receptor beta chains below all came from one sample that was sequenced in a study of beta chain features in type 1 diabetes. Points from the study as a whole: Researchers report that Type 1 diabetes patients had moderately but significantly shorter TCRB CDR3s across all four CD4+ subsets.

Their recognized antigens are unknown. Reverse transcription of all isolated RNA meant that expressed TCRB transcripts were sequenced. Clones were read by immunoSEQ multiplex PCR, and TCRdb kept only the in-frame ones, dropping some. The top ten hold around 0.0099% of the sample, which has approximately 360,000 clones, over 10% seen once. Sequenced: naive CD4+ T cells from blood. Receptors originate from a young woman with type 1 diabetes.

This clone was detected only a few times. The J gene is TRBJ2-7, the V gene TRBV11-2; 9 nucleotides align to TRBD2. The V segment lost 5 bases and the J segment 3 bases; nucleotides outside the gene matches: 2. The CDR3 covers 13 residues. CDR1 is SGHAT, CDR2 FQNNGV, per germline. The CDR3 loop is CASSRGGDYEQYF. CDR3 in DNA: TGTGCCAGCAGCCGCGGGGGGGACTACGAGCAGTACTTC.

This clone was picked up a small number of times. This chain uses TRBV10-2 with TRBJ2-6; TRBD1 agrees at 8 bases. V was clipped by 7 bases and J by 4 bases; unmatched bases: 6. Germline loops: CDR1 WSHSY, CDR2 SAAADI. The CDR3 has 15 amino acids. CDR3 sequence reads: CASTSGGSGANVLTF. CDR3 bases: TGCGCCAGCACCTCAGGGGGCTCCGGGGCCAACGTCCTGACTTTC.

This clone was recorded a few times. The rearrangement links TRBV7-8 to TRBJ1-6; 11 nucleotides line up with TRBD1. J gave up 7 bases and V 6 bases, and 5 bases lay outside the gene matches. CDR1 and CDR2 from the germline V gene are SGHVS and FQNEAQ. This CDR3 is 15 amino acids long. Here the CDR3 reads CASSWGTGGNSPLHF. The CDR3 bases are TGTGCCAGCAGTTGGGGGACAGGGGGGAATTCACCCCTCCACTTT.